This T cell receptor (beta chain) emerged from a study of T-cell reconstitution after alpha-beta-depleted transplantation in children. Preparation of the TCRbeta library was carried out with unique molecular identifiers. Using its own MiXCR run on the PCR reads, TCRdb lists one record per CDR3 protein. The sample lists some 830,000 distinct CDR3 sequences; about 15% were seen once. Overall study results and limits: TCRbeta diversity was high at day 60 in some patients (a result of surviving recipient T cells and thymic progenitors). T-cell numbers and diversity one year post-transplant derived largely from freshly generated T cells.

Germline CDR1 reads SGHRS; CDR2 reads YFSETQ. The ends lost 4 bases at V and 8 bases at J; junction bases unmatched: 7. This CDR3 region has 14 residues. Regarding this clonotype: Its specificity is not known.

The material was PBMCs, mostly from graft donor cells, obtained 360 days after TCRalphabeta/CD19-depleted stem cell transplant. The TCR sequence derives from a male patient between 10 and 17 years old who had a stem cell transplant for acute lymphoblastic leukemia, so the T cells may come from the graft donor. The chain couples TRBV5-1 to TRBJ1-4, with 8 bases that match TRBD1. The CDR3 DNA reads TGCGCCAGCAGCCGACAGGGGCGAGAGGAAAAACTGTTTTTT. The encoded protein is CASSRQGREEKLFF.